Listed below are T cell receptor beta chains from one sample, sequenced in a study of neurological immune-mediated disorders. TCRdb ran MiXCR on the 5' RACE reads and lists one entry per CDR3 protein. The sample comprises 20,000 to 25,000 distinct CDR3 sequences, 5.5% to 8% of which are singletons, and roughly 40% rests with the top ten. Sequenced input: CD8+ T cells from blood. Receptor source: a man aged 18 to 35 in good health. CDR3s include the opening cysteine and the closing phenylalanine or tryptophan. The D gene is left open where the match is weak. Clone size is given for some rows only: seen once, a few or many times, or a class if the clone is expanded.

clone_size	d_call	v_call	cdr3_length	j_call	cdr3_nt	cdr3_aa
many	-	TRBV5-1	17	TRBJ1-6	TGCGCCAGCAGCTTGGAAGACAGGAGCTCCTATAATTCACCCCTCCACTTT	CASSLEDRSSYNSPLHF
many	-	TRBV6-6	14	TRBJ1-2	TGTGCCACCTATGAAGTGGGCGGCAACTATGGCTACACCTTC	CATYEVGGNYGYTF
many	TRBD1	TRBV5-6	12	TRBJ2-5	TGTGCCAGCGAGCGACAGGGCAAGACCCAGTACTTC	CASERQGKTQYF
many	-	TRBV29-1	10	TRBJ2-5	TGCAGCGCTGGACAAGAGACCCAGTACTTC	CSAGQETQYF
many	-	TRBV6-5	14	TRBJ2-5	TGTGCCAGCAGCGAGGCCGGGGGCTTGGAGACCCAGTACTTC	CASSEAGGLETQYF
many	-	TRBV5-1	15	TRBJ2-7	TGCGCCAGCAGCTTGTTGAGACAGGCGTCATACGAGCAGTACTTC	CASSLLRQASYEQYF
many	TRBD1	TRBV15	18	TRBJ1-1	TGTGCCACCAGCAGGACCTGGGACAGGGGTCCTGCCGAGACTGAAGCTTTCTTT	CATSRTWDRGPAETEAFF
many	-	TRBV20-1	12	TRBJ1-4	TGCAGTGCTAGGCAGGGTAATGAAAAACTGTTTTTT	CSARQGNEKLFF
many	-	TRBV9	15	TRBJ2-1	TGTGCCAGCAGCGTAGTTGGGGGATCCTACAATGAGCAGTTCTTC	CASSVVGGSYNEQFF
many	-	TRBV4-1	18	TRBJ1-1	TGCGCCAGCAGCCAAGTGGCCGCAGTGGGAGAGAAGAACACTGAAGCTTTCTTT	CASSQVAAVGEKNTEAFF
many	TRBD1	TRBV7-2	15	TRBJ2-1	TGTGCCAGCAGCTTAGACGGACAGGGGATCCATGAGCAGTTCTTC	CASSLDGQGIHEQFF
many	-	TRBV6-5	15	TRBJ2-7	TGTGCCAGCAGTCAATCCCCCGTATGGACCTACGAGCAGTACTTC	CASSQSPVWTYEQYF
many	-	TRBV11-2	12	TRBJ2-2	TGTGCCAGCAGCGATAACACCGGGGAGCTGTTTTTT	CASSDNTGELFF
many	TRBD2	TRBV6-2/TRBV6-3	13	TRBJ2-5	TGTGCCAGCCATAGCGGGGGACAAGAGACCCAGTACTTC	CASHSGGQETQYF
medium-sized	TRBD1	TRBV2	16	TRBJ1-6	TGTGCCAGCAGGGACACCGGGACAGGGATGAATTCACCCCTCCACTTT	CASRDTGTGMNSPLHF
many	-	TRBV29-1	11	TRBJ1-2	TGCAGCGTTGCGTCCGGGAACGGCTACACCTTC	CSVASGNGYTF
many	TRBD1	TRBV12-3/TRBV12-4	13	TRBJ2-4	TGTGCCAGCAACCCTAGACAGGGGAGCATTCAGTACTTC	CASNPRQGSIQYF
many	TRBD1	TRBV29-1	17	TRBJ2-7	TGCAGCGTTGAAGCCTCACCTTGGACAGGGCGTTTTGGCGAGCAGTACTTC	CSVEASPWTGRFGEQYF
many	-	TRBV14	15	TRBJ2-5	TGTGCCAGCAGCCTTTATCCGGAGATTCAAGAGACCCAGTACTTC	CASSLYPEIQETQYF
many	-	TRBV2	13	TRBJ2-7	TGTGCCAGCACCCAACAGGACAGTTACGAGCAGTACTTC	CASTQQDSYEQYF
many	TRBD1	TRBV4-3	16	TRBJ2-5	TGCGCCAGCAGCGCCGGAACAGGGGGATCCGGGGAGACCCAGTACTTC	CASSAGTGGSGETQYF
many	-	TRBV27	17	TRBJ2-5	TGTGCCAGCAGTTTAACTACCGGGGGTGTGAATCAAGAGACCCAGTACTTC	CASSLTTGGVNQETQYF
many	-	TRBV29-1	11	TRBJ2-4	TGCAGCGCCCGGGACCTTTACATTCAGTACTTC	CSARDLYIQYF
few	TRBD1	TRBV6-1	14	TRBJ1-1	TGTGCCAGCAGTGGAGGGCCGGAGGGGGCCGGGGCTTTCTTT	CASSGGPEGAGAFF
many	-	TRBV5-1	14	TRBJ2-1	TGCGCCAGCAGCCACCCATCCGCTCGAGGGGAGCAGTTCTTC	CASSHPSARGEQFF
once	-	TRBV19	15	TRBJ1-1	TGTGCCAGTAGTATAGGGGGGGTTTCAAGAACTGAAGCTTTCTTT	CASSIGGVSRTEAFF
many	-	TRBV23-1	17	TRBJ2-5	TGCGCCAGCAGTCAATCAATGAGGGGCAAAAGGGGGGAGACCCAGTACTTC	CASSQSMRGKRGETQYF
many	-	TRBV2	13	TRBJ2-2	TGTGCCAGCAGCGCCGGTAGGGCCTGGGAGCTGTTTTTT	CASSAGRAWELFF
many	-	TRBV7-2	16	TRBJ2-3	TGTGCCAGCAGCTTAGCGAAGCTTATCGCCACAGATACGCAGTATTTT	CASSLAKLIATDTQYF
many	TRBD1	TRBV20-1	21	TRBJ2-2	TGCAGTGCTAGAGACCTGGACAGGCCCAGTCTACCAAACAGGCCAACCGGGGAGCTGTTTTTT	CSARDLDRPSLPNRPTGELFF
-	-	TRBV7-3	19	TRBJ2-7	-	CASSFYICSARSPGYEQYF
many	-	TRBV11-1	14	TRBJ2-7	TGTGCCAGCAGCTTATCCGGGGGCGGTTACGAGCAGTACTTC	CASSLSGGGYEQYF
many	-	TRBV7-9	14	TRBJ1-1	TGTGCCAGCAGCCCTGACATTATGAACACTGAAGCTTTCTTT	CASSPDIMNTEAFF
many	-	TRBV3-1	13	TRBJ1-2	TGTGCCAGCAGCGAGTGGACGGGCTATGGCTACACCTTC	CASSEWTGYGYTF
many	-	TRBV7-9	13	TRBJ2-1	TGTGCCAGCAGTTTCTCACCGGACAATGAGCAGTTCTTC	CASSFSPDNEQFF
many	-	TRBV12-3/TRBV12-4	15	TRBJ1-5	TGTGCCAGCAGTTTTGGGGGAAATAGCAATCAGCCCCAGCATTTT	CASSFGGNSNQPQHF